The 20 T cell receptor beta chains in this list originate from one sample, sequenced in a study of cytomegalovirus exposure and HLA in healthy donors. Primers for the PCR totalled 60 Vbeta and 13 Jbeta. Assay: immunoSEQ multiplex PCR; the TCRdb copy retains only in-frame clones and omits some. The sample shows approximately 150,000 clones, around 82% of them seen only once. The sample was PBMCs. These receptor sequences come from a man aged 18 to 30 in good health and CMV-seropositive.

The chain carries TRBV6-6 and TRBJ2-1; a weak D match, TRBD2 (5 bases). The CDR3 is 15 amino acids. V lost 6 bases and J lost 2, with 14 bases in between. Germline loops: CDR1 MNHNY, CDR2 SVGAGI (reference sequence). The CDR3: CASSPKGSAYNEQFF. CDR3 DNA: TGTGCCAGCAGCCCCAAAGGGAGCGCCTACAATGAGCAGTTCTTC.

V gene TRBV9 combines with J gene TRBJ2-2; no reliable D call. V dropped 2 bases and J dropped 1 base, with 6 bases sitting between them. This CDR3 has 14 amino acids. Germline lookup yields CDR1 SGDLS and CDR2 YYNGEE. Here the CDR3 reads CASSVTQNTGELFF. CDR3 nucleotide sequence: TGTGCCAGCAGCGTCACACAGAACACCGGGGAGCTGTTTTTT.

The chain is built from TRBV7-9 and TRBJ1-1; 11 bases are shared with TRBD1. There are 14 residues in the CDR3. J was trimmed by 11 bases and V by 1 base; bases with no gene match: 6. The germline gives CDR1 SEHNR, CDR2 FQNEAQ (reference sequence). CDR3 loop: CASSLVKGQGAAFF. The CDR3 nucleotides are TGTGCCAGCAGCTTAGTCAAAGGACAGGGGGCGGCTTTCTTT.

A word on this clone: Within the sample, other DNA sequences also encode this same CDR3. The chain has TRBV6-5 and TRBJ1-1; D remains ambiguous. This CDR3 has 13 residues. V gave up 6 bases and J gave up 2 bases, with 10 bases separating them. CDR1 MNHEY and CDR2 SVGAGI come from the germline V gene. CDR3 DNA sequence: TGTGCCAGCAGCCCTGGACTCAACACTGAAGCTTTCTTT. It specifies CASSPGLNTEAFF.

The CDR3 here is CASSEGQGDNQPQHF. As DNA, the CDR3 is TGTGCCAGCAGCGAGGGACAGGGGGACAATCAGCCCCAGCATTTT. The chain carries TRBV4-2 and TRBJ1-5, with 11 positions matching TRBD1. With V trimmed by 5 bases and J by 3 bases, 3 bases remained unmatched. CDR3 length: 15 amino acids. Germline values: CDR1 LGHNA, CDR2 YNFKEQ.

V is TRBV5-1 and J is TRBJ1-1, with no clear D. CDR1 SGHRS and CDR2 YFSETQ come from the germline V gene. V lost 0 bases, J lost 1 base, and 10 bases lay in between. This CDR3 is 15 amino acids long. DNA of the CDR3: TGCGCCAGCAGCTTGGTGCGGGGTACGAACACTGAAGCTTTCTTT. Translated: CASSLVRGTNTEAFF.

V usage is TRBV28 and J usage is TRBJ1-1, with TRBD1 matching over 10 bases. The CDR3 is made up of 14 amino acids. Germline CDR1 MDHEN, CDR2 SYDVKM. The V gene end was trimmed by 2 bases and the J gene end by 6 bases; junction bases not matched to a gene: 3. The CDR3 region is CASSLGTGAAEAFF. In DNA form, the CDR3 reads TGTGCCAGCAGTTTAGGGACAGGGGCCGCTGAAGCTTTCTTT.

The gene calls are TRBV25-1 and TRBJ2-1, with TRBD2 matching over 12 bases. Unmatched junction bases numbered 6, after V lost 2 bases and J lost 7 bases. The CDR3 length is 16 residues. The germline CDR1 and CDR2 sequences are MGHDK and SYGVNS. The CDR3 DNA is TGTGCCAGCAGTGAAGCCGCGACTAGCGGGAGAAATGAGCAGTTCTTC. Its protein is CASSEAATSGRNEQFF. The full variable domain, its missing parts supplied by reference TRBV25-1 and TRBJ2-1, is EADIYQTPRYLVIGTGKKITLECSQTMGHDKMYWYQQDPGMELHLIHYSYGVNSTEKGDLSSESTVSRIRTEHFPLTLESARPSHTSQYLCASSEAATSGRNEQFFGPGTRLTVL.

This rearrangement joins TRBV5-1 to TRBJ2-2; 7 bases map to TRBD1. V shed 0 bases, J shed 5 bases, and the junction held 7 bases outside the gene matches. Germline values: CDR1 SGHRS, CDR2 YFSETQ. The CDR3 is 16 residues long. The CDR3 is CASSLGRQGGTGELFF. The CDR3 DNA follows: TGCGCCAGCAGCTTGGGTCGACAGGGTGGAACCGGGGAGCTGTTTTTT.

This clone was counted only a few times. The chain employs TRBV30 and TRBJ1-4; 8 nucleotides align to TRBD1. The CDR3 runs to 13 residues. Germline CDR1 and CDR2: GTSNPN and SVGIG (reference sequence). V lost 8 bases to trimming and J lost 8 bases; unmatched junction nucleotides: 10. CDR3 sequence reads: CAGMTGEGEKLFF. CDR3 DNA: TGTGCCGGAATGACAGGGGAGGGGGAAAAACTGTTTTTT.

CDR3 coding DNA: TGCGCCAGCAGCCACGGGGGCCCACTAGCGGGAGAGGTGGGTGAGCAGTTCTTC. Residues: CASSHGGPLAGEVGEQFF. V gene TRBV4-1 combines with J gene TRBJ2-1; 11 bases are shared with TRBD2. CDR1 and CDR2 from the germline V gene are MGHRA and YSYEKL. The V gene end was trimmed by 3 bases and the J gene end by 9 bases; junction bases not matched to a gene: 16. The CDR3 has 18 residues.

The chain joins TRBV7-3 to TRBJ2-2, with D possibly matching TRBD1 (6 bases). Germline CDR1 and CDR2: SGHTA and FQGTGA. V lost 5 bases and J lost 3, with 16 bases in between. The CDR3 has 16 amino acids. This chain's CDR3 is CASSLNRASDTGELFF. The CDR3 nucleotides are TGTGCCAGCAGCCTAAACAGGGCCTCCGACACCGGGGAGCTGTTTTTT.

The rearrangement links TRBV25-1 to TRBJ1-3; D gene unclear. The V and J ends lost 7 bases and 3 bases respectively, with 7 bases between them. The germline V gene has CDR1 MGHDK and CDR2 SYGVNS. This CDR3 contains 12 residues. CDR3 region: CASIGDGNTIYF. CDR3 DNA sequence: TGTGCCAGCATCGGGGATGGAAACACCATATATTTT.

This clone has just a few counts. This chain uses TRBV5-1 with TRBJ2-2; D gene ambiguous. V lost 0 bases and J 6 bases, leaving 6 bases between the germline ends. CDR1 and CDR2 (germline): SGHRS, YFSETQ. The CDR3 length is 13 residues. The CDR3: CASSLEFAGELFF. For the CDR3, the DNA is TGCGCCAGCAGCTTGGAATTCGCCGGGGAGCTGTTTTTT.

The gene calls are TRBV30 and TRBJ1-1, with D tentatively TRBD1 (6 bases). From germline, CDR1 is GTSNPN and CDR2 SVGIG (reference sequence). V lost 0 bases and J lost 3, with 8 bases in between. The CDR3 is 13 amino acids. CDR3 protein: CAWSVQGYTEAFF. CDR3 sequence (DNA): TGTGCCTGGAGTGTACAGGGTTACACTGAAGCTTTCTTT.

V usage is TRBV6-1 and J usage is TRBJ2-7; weak D call: TRBD1 (5 bases). This CDR3 is built from 15 residues. The V and J ends lost 4 bases and 3 bases respectively, with 16 bases between them. From germline, CDR1 is MNHNS and CDR2 SASEGT. The CDR3 here is CASSAPGQGLYEQYF. The CDR3 nucleotides are TGTGCCAGCAGTGCACCTGGGCAGGGCCTCTACGAGCAGTACTTC.

The CDR3 here is CASSPRPEGTDTQYF. CDR3 in DNA: TGTGCCAGCAGCCCACGTCCGGAGGGCACAGATACGCAGTATTTT. The V gene is TRBV4-2, the J gene TRBJ2-3; TRBD2 might be the D (5 bases). Germline loops: CDR1 LGHNA, CDR2 YNFKEQ. The V end lost 4 bases, the J end lost 1 base, and 12 bases lay between the germline ends. This CDR3 contains 15 residues.

The chain recombines TRBV6-5 with TRBJ2-2; TRBD1 matches 7 bases. The ends lost 3 bases at V and 1 base at J; junction bases unmatched: 5. Germline CDR1 reads MNHEY; CDR2 reads SVGAGI. The CDR3 contains 16 residues. The CDR3 spells CASSYQTGRNTGELFF. The CDR3 nucleotides are TGTGCCAGCAGTTATCAGACAGGGAGGAACACCGGGGAGCTGTTTTTT.

The chain joins TRBV28 to TRBJ2-7; TRBD2 matches 7 bases. CDR3 length: 15 residues. The germline gives CDR1 MDHEN, CDR2 SYDVKM. J lost 3 bases, V lost 6 bases, and 11 bases had no gene match. CDR3 in amino acids: CASSQPGTGGYEQYF. DNA for the CDR3: TGTGCCAGCAGCCAACCCGGGACGGGAGGCTACGAGCAGTACTTC.

The chain employs TRBV4-1 and TRBJ2-7; 9 nucleotides agree with TRBD2. Trimming removed 2 bases from V and 4 bases from J; junction bases left unmatched: 15. Germline assignment: CDR1 MGHRA and CDR2 YSYEKL. The CDR3 has 18 amino acids. The CDR3 is CASSQSLGGELAGYEQYF. Written as DNA, the CDR3 is TGCGCCAGCAGCCAATCTTTAGGAGGGGAACTAGCGGGTTACGAGCAGTACTTC.